A selection of T cell receptor beta chains follows, all from one sample in a study of chemoradiotherapy in HPV16-positive cancers. Sequenced by immunoSEQ multiplex PCR; TCRdb stores in-frame clones only, minus some. The sample lists around 53,000 clones, 90% occurring once. Sample: blood, taken from a patient who underwent chemoradiotherapy. These receptors all come from a human donor with HPV-associated anogenital cancer. CDR3s include the opening cysteine and the closing phenylalanine or tryptophan. The D gene is left open where the match is weak. Rows may omit the clone size; those that give it use once, few, many or a size class.

j_call | d_call | clone_size | v_call | cdr3_aa | cdr3_nt
TRBJ2-7 | NA | NA | TRBV11-1 | CASSFISGYYEQYF | TGTGCCAGCAGCTTCATATCAGGGTACTACGAGCAGTACTTC
TRBJ2-7 | NA | NA | TRBV21-1 | CASSRMVSNFLYEQYF | TGTGCCAGCAGCAGAATGGTTAGCAACTTCCTCTACGAGCAGTACTTC
TRBJ2-2 | NA | NA | TRBV5-1 | CASSFAGATGELFF | TGCGCCAGCAGCTTTGCAGGGGCTACCGGGGAGCTGTTTTTT
TRBJ2-7 | TRBD1 | NA | TRBV18 | CASATGTGLSEQYF | TGTGCCAGCGCCACCGGGACAGGCCTCTCCGAGCAGTACTTC
TRBJ1-1 | NA | once | TRBV28 | CASSTQGRNTEAFF | TGTGCCAGCAGTACCCAGGGCCGGAACACTGAAGCTTTCTTT
TRBJ1-5 | NA | NA | TRBV27 | CASSYSLDQPRHF | TGTGCCAGCAGTTACAGCCTAGATCAGCCCCGGCATTTT
TRBJ2-5 | NA | NA | TRBV6-1 | CASFGSPQETQYF | TGTGCCAGCTTCGGGTCCCCTCAAGAGACCCAGTACTTC
TRBJ2-6 | NA | NA | TRBV7-8 | CASRISRQWGSGANVLTF | TGTGCAAGCAGAATCTCGCGACAGTGGGGGTCTGGGGCCAACGTCCTGACTTTC
TRBJ2-1 | NA | NA | TRBV5-1 | CASSFYGELSSYNEQFF | TGCGCCAGCAGCTTTTATGGGGAACTGAGCTCCTACAATGAGCAGTTCTTC
TRBJ2-7 | TRBD1 | NA | TRBV27 | CATNSETGYEQYF | TGTGCCACCAATTCTGAGACAGGGTACGAGCAGTACTTC
TRBJ2-5 | NA | NA | TRBV11-3 | CASSSTDQETQYF | TGTGCCAGCAGCTCGACAGACCAAGAGACCCAGTACTTC
TRBJ2-2 | NA | once | TRBV5-4 | CASSLTRDTGELFF | TGTGCCAGCAGCTTAACTCGAGACACCGGGGAGCTGTTTTTT
TRBJ2-7 | NA | NA | TRBV9 | CASSVAPGRGYEQYF | TGTGCCAGCAGCGTAGCCCCCGGCAGGGGCTACGAGCAGTACTTC
TRBJ2-7 | NA | NA | TRBV4-1 | CASSWAVSYEQYF | TGCGCCAGCAGCTGGGCGGTCTCCTACGAGCAGTACTTC
TRBJ2-3 | NA | once | TRBV9 | CASSDRDRHTQYF | TGTGCCAGCAGCGACCGGGACCGACATACGCAGTATTTT
TRBJ1-1 | NA | NA | TRBV6-5 | CASSPPGTPPEAFF | TGTGCCAGCAGTCCACCCGGGACCCCCCCTGAAGCTTTCTTT
TRBJ2-4 | NA | NA | TRBV5-6 | CASSFRAIVTKNIQYF | TGTGCCAGCAGCTTCCGGGCCATTGTAACCAAAAACATTCAGTACTTC
TRBJ2-5 | TRBD2 | NA | TRBV7-2 | CASSFTGGPGETQYF | TGTGCCAGCAGCTTTACGGGGGGGCCCGGAGAGACCCAGTACTTC
TRBJ1-1 | NA | NA | TRBV19 | CASSIVPGGQNTEAFF | TGTGCCAGTAGTATAGTTCCCGGGGGGCAAAACACTGAAGCTTTCTTT
TRBJ2-7 | NA | NA | TRBV4-1 | CASSQKGGEQYF | TGCGCCAGCAGCCAAAAGGGTGGGGAGCAGTACTTC
TRBJ2-7 | TRBD1 | NA | TRBV12-5 | CASGTGQGANEQYF | TGTGCTAGTGGTACGGGACAGGGGGCCAACGAGCAGTACTTC
TRBJ1-5 | NA | once | TRBV30 | CAWSAGPVSNQPQHF | TGTGCCTGGAGCGCAGGGCCGGTTAGCAATCAGCCCCAGCATTTT
TRBJ2-2 | TRBD1 | few | TRBV30 | CAWSDLGGLNTGELFF | TGTGCCTGGAGTGACCTAGGGGGCCTGAACACCGGGGAGCTGTTTTTT
TRBJ2-1 | TRBD1 | NA | TRBV6-1 | CASSTRDRPSPGQFF | TGTGCCAGCAGTACCCGGGACAGGCCCTCTCCCGGGCAGTTCTTC
TRBJ2-5 | NA | once | TRBV5-1 | CASSTGTRQETQYF | TGCGCCAGCAGCACCGGGACTCGCCAAGAGACCCAGTACTTC
TRBJ2-7 | NA | NA | TRBV9 | CASSVATGRGYEQYF | TGTGCCAGCAGCGTAGCTACGGGGAGAGGCTACGAGCAGTACTTC
TRBJ1-1 | NA | NA | TRBV9 | CASSLRTQNTEAFF | TGTGCCAGCAGCCTCAGGACCCAGAACACTGAAGCTTTCTTT
TRBJ2-3 | TRBD2 | NA | TRBV2 | CATISGSTDTQYF | TGTGCCACCATTAGCGGGAGTACAGATACGCAGTATTTT
TRBJ2-2 | NA | NA | TRBV6-1 | CASSEYFSTGELFF | TGTGCCAGCAGTGAATATTTCAGCACCGGGGAGCTGTTTTTT
TRBJ2-5 | TRBD2 | NA | TRBV30 | CASVPTSGYQETQYF | TGTGCCTCTGTCCCGACTAGCGGGTACCAAGAGACCCAGTACTTC
TRBJ2-1 | NA | NA | TRBV2 | CASSEWGESYNEQFF | TGTGCCAGCAGTGAATGGGGGGAATCCTACAATGAGCAGTTCTTC
TRBJ1-1 | NA | NA | TRBV19 | CASSIVLRGAEAFF | TGTGCCAGTAGTATCGTATTACGGGGCGCTGAAGCTTTCTTT
TRBJ1-6 | TRBD1 | NA | TRBV30 | CAERGQYNSPLHF | TGTGCCGAAAGGGGACAGTATAATTCACCCCTCCACTTT
TRBJ2-1 | TRBD1 | NA | TRBV18 | CASSLGTGVYNEQFF | TGTGCCAGCTCACTGGGGACAGGGGTCTACAATGAGCAGTTCTTC
TRBJ1-3 | NA | NA | TRBV9 | CASSVENRGNTIYF | TGTGCCAGCAGCGTAGAGAACAGGGGAAACACCATATATTTT
TRBJ1-5 | NA | NA | TRBV9 | CASSPDSGVYSNQPQHF | TGTGCCAGCAGCCCGGACTCGGGGGTCTATAGCAATCAGCCCCAGCATTTT
TRBJ1-2 | NA | NA | TRBV7-2 | CASSAAIRVVNGYTF | TGTGCCAGCAGCGCAGCCATCAGGGTGGTAAACGGCTACACCTTC
TRBJ1-2 | NA | NA | TRBV27 | CASSLSVKGTGYTF | TGTGCCAGCAGTTTATCGGTCAAGGGTACTGGCTACACCTTC
TRBJ2-6 | NA | once | TRBV9 | CASSVGGFSGANVLTF | TGTGCCAGCAGCGTAGGAGGGTTCTCTGGGGCCAACGTCCTGACTTTC
TRBJ1-2 | NA | NA | TRBV7-3 | CASSLTSGVGYTF | TGTGCCAGCAGCTTAACTTCAGGGGTTGGCTACACCTTC
TRBJ2-5 | NA | NA | TRBV7-8 | CASSPGRGGGPQETQYF | TGTGCCAGCAGCCCAGGGCGGGGTGGTGGGCCCCAAGAGACCCAGTACTTC
TRBJ1-4 | NA | NA | TRBV5-1 | CASRENEKLFF | TGCGCCAGCCGGGAGAATGAAAAACTGTTTTTT
TRBJ1-1 | NA | NA | TRBV6-6 | CASSPRTVDTEAFF | TGTGCCAGCAGTCCCCGGACAGTGGACACTGAAGCTTTCTTT
TRBJ2-3 | NA | NA | TRBV5-3 | CARSPGTDTQYF | TGTGCCAGAAGCCCTGGGACAGATACGCAGTATTTT
TRBJ1-1 | NA | NA | TRBV6-5 | CASSQRQRGQAFF | TGTGCCAGCTCCCAACGTCAGAGAGGACAAGCTTTCTTT
TRBJ2-1 | TRBD2 | NA | TRBV5-1 | CASSSSTSGYNEQFF | TGCGCCAGCAGCTCGTCGACTAGCGGATACAATGAGCAGTTCTTC
TRBJ2-5 | TRBD2 | NA | TRBV19 | CASSIVSGGQGETQYF | TGTGCCAGTAGTATAGTGAGCGGGGGGCAGGGAGAGACCCAGTACTTC
TRBJ1-2 | NA | NA | TRBV23-1 | CASSQSRGRVTGGYTF | TGCGCCAGCAGTCAATCGAGGGGCAGGGTAACGGGTGGCTACACCTTC
TRBJ2-3 | NA | NA | TRBV30 | CAWSGPSSTDTQYF | TGTGCCTGGAGTGGACCTTCTAGCACAGATACGCAGTATTTT
TRBJ2-5 | NA | once | TRBV30 | CASDRTRRAQYF | TGTGCCTCTGACAGGACAAGAAGGGCCCAGTACTTC
TRBJ2-7 | NA | once | TRBV21-1 | CAARDSFSYEQYF | TGTGCCGCAAGAGACAGTTTCTCCTACGAGCAGTACTTC
TRBJ1-2 | NA | NA | TRBV7-9 | CASSLYGTKEGYTF | TGTGCCAGCAGCTTGTACGGGACAAAGGAGGGCTACACCTTC
TRBJ1-5 | NA | NA | TRBV5-8 | CASSSGVQPQHF | TGTGCCAGCAGCTCAGGGGTACAGCCCCAGCATTTT
TRBJ2-5 | NA | NA | TRBV18 | CASSSSGQSTQETQYF | TGTGCCAGCTCATCCTCCGGACAGAGCACCCAGGAGACCCAGTACTTC